The clone carrying this TCR beta chain was detected a few times. MiXCR was run by TCRdb on the 5' RACE reads, yielding one entry per CDR3 protein. The profile covers about 38,000 distinct CDR3 sequences, with more than 8% appearing a single time and around 2.9% taken by the ten largest. These data come from a study of chronic HIV infection and antiretroviral therapy. V trimming: 1 base; J trimming: 3 bases; junction bases outside the gene matches: 8. Germline CDR1 MGHDK, CDR2 SYGVNS. The CDR3 extends over 16 amino acids. The chain couples TRBV25-1 to TRBJ2-7; 8 nucleotides agree with TRBD1. Sequenced input: peripheral blood. This TCR was recovered from an adult who had HIV and had not received antiretroviral therapy, or was an uninfected healthy control (not recorded which). The DNA for the CDR3 is TGTGCCAGCAGTGAATCTGGACAGGGATCCGACTACGAGCAGTACTTC. Protein product: CASSESGQGSDYEQYF.